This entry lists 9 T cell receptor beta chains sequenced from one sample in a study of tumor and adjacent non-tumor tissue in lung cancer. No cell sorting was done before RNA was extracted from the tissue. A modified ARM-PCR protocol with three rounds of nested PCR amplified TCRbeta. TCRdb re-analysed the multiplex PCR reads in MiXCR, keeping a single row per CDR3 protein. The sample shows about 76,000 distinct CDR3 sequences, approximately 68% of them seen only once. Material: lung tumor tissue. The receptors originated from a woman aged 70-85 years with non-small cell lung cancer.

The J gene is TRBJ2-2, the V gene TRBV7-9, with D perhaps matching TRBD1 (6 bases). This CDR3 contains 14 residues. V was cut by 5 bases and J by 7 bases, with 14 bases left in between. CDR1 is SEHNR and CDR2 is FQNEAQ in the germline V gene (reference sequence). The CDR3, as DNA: TGTGCCAGCAGCCCCTGGGACAATATCGGGGAGCTGTTTTTT. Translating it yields CASSPWDNIGELFF.

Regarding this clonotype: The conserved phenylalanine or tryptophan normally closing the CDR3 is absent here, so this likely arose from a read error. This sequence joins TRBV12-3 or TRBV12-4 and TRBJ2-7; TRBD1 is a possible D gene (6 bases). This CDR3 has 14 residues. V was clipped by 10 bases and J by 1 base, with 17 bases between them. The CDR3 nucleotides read TGTGCCAACAGCCCAGACAGGCGGTCCTACGAGCAGTACCTC. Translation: CANSPDRRSYEQYL.

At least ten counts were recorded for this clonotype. The CDR3 region has the DNA TGCAGTCCAGTGAATCGACAGGGACTAGATCGTGCAGATACGCAGTATTTT. Encoded protein: CSPVNRQGLDRADTQYF. This chain links TRBV20-1 with TRBJ2-3; D is perhaps TRBD2 (8 bases). The germline V gene has CDR1 DFQATT and CDR2 SNEGSKA (reference sequence). The CDR3 contains 17 residues. Trimming took off 8 bases at V and 4 bases at J, with 28 bases between the two ends.

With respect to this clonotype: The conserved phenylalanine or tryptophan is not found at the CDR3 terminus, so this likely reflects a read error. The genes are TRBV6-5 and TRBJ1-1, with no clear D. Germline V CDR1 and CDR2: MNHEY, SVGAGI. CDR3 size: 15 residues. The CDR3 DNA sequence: TGTGTCAGCAGCTCCCGGCCCCCGCGGAGGACTGAAGCTTTCTCT. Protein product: CVSSSRPPRRTEAFS.

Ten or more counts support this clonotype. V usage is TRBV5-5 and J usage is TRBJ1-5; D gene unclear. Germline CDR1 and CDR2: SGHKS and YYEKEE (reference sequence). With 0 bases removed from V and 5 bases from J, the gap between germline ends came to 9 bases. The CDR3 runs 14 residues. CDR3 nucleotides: TGTGCCAGCAGCTTGGCCTCTGGTGATCAGCCCCAGCATTTT. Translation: CASSLASGDQPQHF.

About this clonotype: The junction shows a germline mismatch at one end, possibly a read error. CDR3 sequence reads: CASSWTTWSAEALF. The DNA for the CDR3 is TGTGCCAGCAGCTGGACAACATGGAGCGCTGAAGCTCTCTTT. This sequence joins TRBV5-4 and TRBJ1-1; a possible D gene is TRBD1 (5 bases). Germline assignment: CDR1 SGHNT and CDR2 YYREEE (reference sequence). The CDR3 totals 14 residues.

CDR3 DNA sequence: TGTGCCAGCTCAAGGGGGCTAGCGGAGACCGAGACCCAGTACTTC. As protein: CASSRGLAETETQYF. The chain combines TRBV18 with TRBJ2-5; the D gene could be TRBD1 or TRBD2 (7 bases each). Germline assignment: CDR1 KGHSH and CDR2 LQKENI. V lost 5 bases to trimming and J lost 5 bases, with 18 bases between them. CDR3 length: 15 amino acids.

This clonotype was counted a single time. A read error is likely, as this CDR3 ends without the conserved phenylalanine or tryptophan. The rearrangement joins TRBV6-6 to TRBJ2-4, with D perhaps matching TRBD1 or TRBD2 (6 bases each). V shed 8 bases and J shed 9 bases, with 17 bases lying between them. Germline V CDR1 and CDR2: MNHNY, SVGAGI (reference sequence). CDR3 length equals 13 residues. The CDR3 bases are TGTGCCAGCGTGGGGGGCGATTATTCCATTCAGTACTTA. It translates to CASVGGDYSIQYL.

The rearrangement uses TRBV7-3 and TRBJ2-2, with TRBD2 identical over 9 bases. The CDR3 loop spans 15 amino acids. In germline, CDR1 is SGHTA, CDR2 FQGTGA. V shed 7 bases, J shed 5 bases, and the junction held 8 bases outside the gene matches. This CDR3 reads CASKQGGRETGELFF. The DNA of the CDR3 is TGTGCCAGCAAGCAAGGCGGGAGGGAAACCGGGGAGCTGTTTTTT.